The rows below give T cell receptor beta chains drawn from one sample of a study of CD8+ T cells in alopecia areata. Sequencing used immunoSEQ multiplex PCR; TCRdb keeps in-frame clones, though not all of them. The sample carries over 200,000 clones, 57% recorded once. The sample was CD4+ T cells sorted from blood, taken at week 0. The receptors here all came from a human donor with alopecia areata. CDR3s include the opening cysteine and the closing phenylalanine or tryptophan. Each record gives: CDR3 length, J gene, V gene, D gene, clone size, CDR3 DNA, CDR3 protein. A D gene is named only where the DNA matches it firmly. Size is stated for part of the rows, as once, few or many counts, or as a class when the clone is expanded.

len: 14
j_gene: TRBJ2-7
v_gene: TRBV29-1
d_gene: TRBD2
abundance: few
CDR3nt: TGCAGCGTTCATCCGTCCGCGGGAGCCTACGAGCAGTACTTC
CDR3aa: CSVHPSAGAYEQYF

len: 14
j_gene: TRBJ2-3
v_gene: TRBV6-5
d_gene: -
abundance: few
CDR3nt: TGTGCCAGCAGTCCCCAGACACGCACAGATACGCAGTATTTT
CDR3aa: CASSPQTRTDTQYF

len: 14
j_gene: TRBJ2-7
v_gene: TRBV5-1
d_gene: TRBD1
abundance: -
CDR3nt: TGCGCCAGCAGCTGGGGGACAGGGGTGTACGAGCAGTACTTC
CDR3aa: CASSWGTGVYEQYF

len: 14
j_gene: TRBJ2-3
v_gene: TRBV29-1
d_gene: -
abundance: few
CDR3nt: TGCAGCGTTAGGGACGGGCCGTCCACAGATACGCAGTATTTT
CDR3aa: CSVRDGPSTDTQYF

len: 13
j_gene: TRBJ2-7
v_gene: TRBV5-1
d_gene: -
abundance: once
CDR3nt: TGCGCCAGCAGCTTGGACAGCGCCTACGAGCAGTACTTC
CDR3aa: CASSLDSAYEQYF

len: 13
j_gene: TRBJ1-2
v_gene: TRBV4-1
d_gene: -
abundance: -
CDR3nt: TGCGCCAGCAGCGGCAGGGTAAAGTATGGCTACACCTTC
CDR3aa: CASSGRVKYGYTF

len: 13
j_gene: TRBJ2-5
v_gene: TRBV5-1
d_gene: TRBD1
abundance: -
CDR3nt: TGCGCCAGCAGCTTGACAGGGGACGAGACCCAGTACTTC
CDR3aa: CASSLTGDETQYF

len: 14
j_gene: TRBJ2-7
v_gene: TRBV6-5
d_gene: -
abundance: few
CDR3nt: TGTGCCAGCAGTGCCGACAGCCTCACGGACGAGCAGTACTTC
CDR3aa: CASSADSLTDEQYF

len: 13
j_gene: TRBJ1-5
v_gene: TRBV30
d_gene: -
abundance: -
CDR3nt: TGTGCCTGGGAACGGGGGTTTGATCAGCCCCAGCATTTT
CDR3aa: CAWERGFDQPQHF

len: 13
j_gene: TRBJ2-5
v_gene: TRBV10-2
d_gene: -
abundance: once
CDR3nt: TGCGCCAGCAGTAGGAGCGTAGAAGAGACCCAGTACTTC
CDR3aa: CASSRSVEETQYF

len: 17
j_gene: TRBJ2-1
v_gene: TRBV30
d_gene: -
abundance: -
CDR3nt: TGTGCCTGGAGCGATGGGGGGCCGGGCCCCCCTACAAGGGAGCAGTTCTTC
CDR3aa: CAWSDGGPGPPTREQFF

len: 14
j_gene: TRBJ2-5
v_gene: TRBV2
d_gene: -
abundance: -
CDR3nt: TGTGCCAGCCCCTCGAAGGACGGGAGAGAGACCCAGTACTTC
CDR3aa: CASPSKDGRETQYF

len: 13
j_gene: TRBJ1-2
v_gene: TRBV7-2
d_gene: -
abundance: once
CDR3nt: TGTGCCAGCAACCCTGGTCAGAACTATGGCTACACCTTC
CDR3aa: CASNPGQNYGYTF

len: 13
j_gene: TRBJ2-2
v_gene: TRBV29-1
d_gene: -
abundance: -
CDR3nt: TGCAGCGTTGAAGACCCGAACACCGGGGAGCTGTTTTTT
CDR3aa: CSVEDPNTGELFF

len: 14
j_gene: TRBJ1-1
v_gene: TRBV29-1
d_gene: -
abundance: -
CDR3nt: TGCAGCGCCAGACGGACAGCTAGAAACACTGAAGCTTTCTTT
CDR3aa: CSARRTARNTEAFF

len: 11
j_gene: TRBJ1-2
v_gene: TRBV2
d_gene: -
abundance: -
CDR3nt: TGTGCCAGCAGTGAGGGGAGTGGCTACACCTTC
CDR3aa: CASSEGSGYTF

len: 17
j_gene: TRBJ2-3
v_gene: TRBV15
d_gene: -
abundance: -
CDR3nt: TGTGCCACCAGCAGGCAACCCGGACTTCGGCGCACAGATACGCAGTATTTT
CDR3aa: CATSRQPGLRRTDTQYF

len: 17
j_gene: TRBJ2-3
v_gene: TRBV9
d_gene: -
abundance: -
CDR3nt: TGTGCCAGCAGTGTAAAGGGACACCCCGATGTCCCAGATACGCAGTATTTT
CDR3aa: CASSVKGHPDVPDTQYF

len: 12
j_gene: TRBJ1-4
v_gene: TRBV29-1
d_gene: -
abundance: -
CDR3nt: TGCAGCGTTTCAACAGGAGGGGAAAAACTGCTTTTT
CDR3aa: CSVSTGGEKLLF

len: 14
j_gene: TRBJ1-1
v_gene: TRBV19
d_gene: -
abundance: -
CDR3nt: TGTGCCAGTAGTACACGGGACGGGAACACTGAAGCTTTCTTT
CDR3aa: CASSTRDGNTEAFF

len: 14
j_gene: TRBJ1-6
v_gene: TRBV6-6
d_gene: -
abundance: -
CDR3nt: TGTGCCAGCAGCAGTTCCTCCTATAATTCACCCCTCCACTTT
CDR3aa: CASSSSSYNSPLHF

len: 12
j_gene: TRBJ1-5
v_gene: TRBV7-3
d_gene: -
abundance: -
CDR3nt: TGTGCCAGCAGCTTACCTGGACTGCCCCAGCATTTT
CDR3aa: CASSLPGLPQHF

len: 14
j_gene: TRBJ1-6
v_gene: TRBV7-3
d_gene: -
abundance: -
CDR3nt: TGTGCCAGCAGCCGAAGCTCCTATAATTCACCCCTCCACTTT
CDR3aa: CASSRSSYNSPLHF

len: 12
j_gene: TRBJ2-7
v_gene: TRBV5-1
d_gene: TRBD1
abundance: -
CDR3nt: TGCGCCAGCAGCGTACAGGGGAACGAGCAGTACTTC
CDR3aa: CASSVQGNEQYF

len: 14
j_gene: TRBJ1-1
v_gene: TRBV9
d_gene: -
abundance: -
CDR3nt: TGTGCCAGCAGCGTTGGGGCCTTGAACACTGAAGCTTTCTTT
CDR3aa: CASSVGALNTEAFF

len: 15
j_gene: TRBJ2-1
v_gene: TRBV5-1
d_gene: -
abundance: -
CDR3nt: TGCGCCAGCAGCCTGTCCCAGCGGCCCTTGCTGGAGCAGTTCTTC
CDR3aa: CASSLSQRPLLEQFF

len: 11
j_gene: TRBJ1-2
v_gene: TRBV30
d_gene: -
abundance: few
CDR3nt: TGTGCCTCGCGAGACGGCCATGGCTACACCTTC
CDR3aa: CASRDGHGYTF

len: 14
j_gene: TRBJ1-1
v_gene: TRBV6-1
d_gene: -
abundance: once
CDR3nt: TGTGCCAGCAGTCAGAGTAACGTGGACACTGAAGCTTTCTTT
CDR3aa: CASSQSNVDTEAFF

len: 15
j_gene: TRBJ1-5
v_gene: TRBV6-1
d_gene: TRBD1
abundance: -
CDR3nt: TGTGCCAGCAGTGAAAGGGACAGAAGCAATCAGCCCCAGCATTTT
CDR3aa: CASSERDRSNQPQHF

len: 12
j_gene: TRBJ2-1
v_gene: TRBV7-2
d_gene: -
abundance: few
CDR3nt: TGTGCCAGCAGCTTAGTACTGGGAGAGCAGTTCTTC
CDR3aa: CASSLVLGEQFF

len: 16
j_gene: TRBJ2-2
v_gene: TRBV2
d_gene: TRBD1
abundance: -
CDR3nt: TGTGCCAGCAGTGAGAGCGGGACAGGGACACCCGGGGAGCTGTTTTTT
CDR3aa: CASSESGTGTPGELFF

len: 14
j_gene: TRBJ2-7
v_gene: TRBV9
d_gene: -
abundance: few
CDR3nt: TGTGCCAGCAGCGTAGAAGGGGTTGCCTACGAGCAGTACTTC
CDR3aa: CASSVEGVAYEQYF

len: 14
j_gene: TRBJ1-2
v_gene: TRBV30
d_gene: -
abundance: -
CDR3nt: TGTGCCTGGAGTTCATCGGACAGCTCCTATGGCTACACCTTC
CDR3aa: CAWSSSDSSYGYTF

len: 13
j_gene: TRBJ2-7
v_gene: TRBV30
d_gene: -
abundance: -
CDR3nt: TGTGCCTGGAGCCGACCGGCGGGCAACGAGCAGTACTTC
CDR3aa: CAWSRPAGNEQYF

len: 13
j_gene: TRBJ1-6
v_gene: TRBV7-9
d_gene: -
abundance: -
CDR3nt: TGTGCCAGCAGCTTAGGAGCCGGATCACCCCTCCACTTT
CDR3aa: CASSLGAGSPLHF

len: 13
j_gene: TRBJ2-1
v_gene: TRBV30
d_gene: TRBD2
abundance: -
CDR3nt: TGTGCCTGGAGTGTGGCGGGAGTCGTTGAGCAGTTCTTC
CDR3aa: CAWSVAGVVEQFF

len: 12
j_gene: TRBJ1-2
v_gene: TRBV6-1
d_gene: -
abundance: -
CDR3nt: TGTGCCAGCAGTGAATGGGACTATGGCTACACCTTC
CDR3aa: CASSEWDYGYTF

len: 13
j_gene: TRBJ2-1
v_gene: TRBV6-5
d_gene: -
abundance: few
CDR3nt: TGTGCCAGCAGGAAAGGACAGTTCAATGAGCAGTTCTTC
CDR3aa: CASRKGQFNEQFF

len: 15
j_gene: TRBJ2-5
v_gene: TRBV6-6
d_gene: -
abundance: few
CDR3nt: TGTGCCAGCAGTCAAAATTTTAAGACGGTTGGGACCCAGTACTTC
CDR3aa: CASSQNFKTVGTQYF

len: 14
j_gene: TRBJ2-1
v_gene: TRBV4-1
d_gene: -
abundance: -
CDR3nt: TGCGCCAGCAGCCAAGATGCGACCGATGGGAGCATGTTCTTC
CDR3aa: CASSQDATDGSMFF